This TCR beta chain was found in a study of PD-1 blockade in classical Hodgkin lymphoma. Study-level background: The patients were dosed with nivolumab 3 mg/kg, infused intravenously every 2 weeks.

The method was immunoSEQ multiplex PCR; TCRdb's version includes in-frame clones alone and lacks a portion of them. The profile shows around 19,000 clones, 65% to 80% of them singletons. This clone is medium-sized. Its antigen remains unidentified. Study results and limitations: Patients who began taking nivolumab under 1 year after ASCT were left out. Partial responders and progressors had significantly lower baseline TCR diversity. Before treatment, TCR diversity in newly diagnosed patients was reportedly lower than in healthy donors.

The ends lost 6 bases at V and 5 bases at J; junction bases unmatched: 11. Germline V gene data show CDR1 as SQVTM and CDR2 as ANQGSEA. This CDR3 comprises 15 residues. Relapses following autologous stem cell transplantation were seen in all patients, with brentuximab vedotin exposure varying. The source material was peripheral blood mononuclear cells (PBMCs), sampled before the second cycle of nivolumab. V gene TRBV29-1 combines with J gene TRBJ1-5, with 9 bases that match TRBD1. The source is a human donor with classical Hodgkin lymphoma. The DNA for the CDR3 is TGCAGCGTGTCACTGGGACAGGGATTATATCAGCCCCAGCATTTT. Its protein product is CSVSLGQGLYQPQHF.